The clone carrying this T cell receptor (beta chain) is categorized as large. TCR libraries were prepared from approximately 15 ng of total RNA with the QIAseq Immune Repertoire TCR panel. Using its own MiXCR run on the reads, TCRdb lists one record per CDR3 protein. The profile shows some 350 distinct CDR3 sequences, under 7.5% of them singletons. The data were taken from a study of circulating CD8 cells and anti-PD-1 response in melanoma. Germline V lookup: CDR1 SNHLY, CDR2 FYNNEI. CDR3 length: 13 amino acids. Trimming shortened V by 1 base and J by 3 bases, and 4 bases separated the two germline ends. Live CD3+CD8+TCRalphabeta+ cells were sorted into four subsets by PD-1 and/or TIGIT.

The J gene is TRBJ1-5, the V gene TRBV2, with D hard to call. Material: CD8+ T cells from PBMCs, obtained at baseline or after one month of anti-PD-1 therapy (not recorded which). The TCR was taken from a human donor with melanoma. The CDR3 protein is CASSEVDNQPQHF. CDR3 coding DNA: TGTGCCAGCAGTGAAGTGGACAATCAGCCCCAGCATTTT.